This paragraph covers one TCR beta chain sequence. The data belong to a study of blood T cell repertoires in COVID-19. Study-wide context: Specimens from acute and convalescent COVID-19 originated in the United States, Italy and Spain.

The CDR3 is made up of 18 amino acids. Trimming took 1 base from V and 4 from J, leaving 20 bases between them. The V gene's germline CDR1 is SGHNT and CDR2 YENEEA. The authors' processing: Reference gene primers were amplified, and this amplification served to estimate nucleated cell counts. The method was immunoSEQ multiplex PCR; TCRdb's version includes in-frame clones alone and lacks a portion of them. V, J and clone size derive from that table, while D and trimming were established from the DNA sequence. The sample comprises tens of thousands of clones, roughly 80% of which are singletons, and around 49% rests with the top ten.

The sequencing sample was made of peripheral blood. This chain joins TRBV11-3 and TRBJ2-1; TRBD1 might be the D (6 bases). This receptor was obtained from a human donor in a cohort sampled during active COVID-19. The CDR3 sequence: CASSLGQNMWGRYNEQFF. The CDR3 region has the DNA TGTGCCAGCAGCTTAGGACAAAATATGTGGGGGCGGTACAATGAGCAGTTCTTC.